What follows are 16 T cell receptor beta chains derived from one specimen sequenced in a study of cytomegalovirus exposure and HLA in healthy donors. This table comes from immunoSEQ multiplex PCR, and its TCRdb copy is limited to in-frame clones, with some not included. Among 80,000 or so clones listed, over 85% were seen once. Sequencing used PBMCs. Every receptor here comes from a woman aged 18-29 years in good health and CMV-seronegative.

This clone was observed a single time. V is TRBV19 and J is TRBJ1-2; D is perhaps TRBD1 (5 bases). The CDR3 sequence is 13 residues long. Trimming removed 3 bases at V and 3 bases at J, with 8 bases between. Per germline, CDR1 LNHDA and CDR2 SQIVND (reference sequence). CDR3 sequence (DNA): TGTGCCAGTAGTATTCGGGGGGACTATGGCTACACCTTC. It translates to CASSIRGDYGYTF.

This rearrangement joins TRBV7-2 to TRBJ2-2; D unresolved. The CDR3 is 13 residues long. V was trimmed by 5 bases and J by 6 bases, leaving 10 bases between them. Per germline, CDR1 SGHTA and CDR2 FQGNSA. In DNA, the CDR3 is TGTGCCAGCAGCCTGGATCGGGCCGGGGAGCTGTTTTTT. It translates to CASSLDRAGELFF. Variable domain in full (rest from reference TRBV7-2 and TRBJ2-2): GAGVSQSPSNKVTEKGKDVELRCDPISGHTALYWYRQSLGQGLEFLIYFQGNSAPDKSGLPSDRFSAERTGGSVSTLTIQRTQQEDSAVYLCASSLDRAGELFFGEGSRLTVL.

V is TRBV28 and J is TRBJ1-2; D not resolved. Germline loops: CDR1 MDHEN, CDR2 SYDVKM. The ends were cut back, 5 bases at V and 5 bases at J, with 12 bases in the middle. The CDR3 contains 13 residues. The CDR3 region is CASSPGRGYGYTF. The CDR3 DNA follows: TGTGCCAGCAGTCCTGGCAGAGGGTATGGCTACACCTTC.

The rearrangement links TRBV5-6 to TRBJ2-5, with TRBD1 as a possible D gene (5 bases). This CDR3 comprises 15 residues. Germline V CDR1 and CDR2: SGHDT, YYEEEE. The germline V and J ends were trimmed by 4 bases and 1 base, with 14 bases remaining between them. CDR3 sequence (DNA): TGTGCCAGCAGCCCAGAGGAAGACAGCCAAGAGACCCAGTACTTC. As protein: CASSPEEDSQETQYF. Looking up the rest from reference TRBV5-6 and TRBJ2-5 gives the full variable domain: DAGVTQSPTHLIKTRGQQVTLRCSPKSGHDTVSWYQQALGQGPQFIFQYYEEEERQRGNFPDRFSGHQFPNYSSELNVNALLLGDSALYLCASSPEEDSQETQYFGPGTRLLVL.

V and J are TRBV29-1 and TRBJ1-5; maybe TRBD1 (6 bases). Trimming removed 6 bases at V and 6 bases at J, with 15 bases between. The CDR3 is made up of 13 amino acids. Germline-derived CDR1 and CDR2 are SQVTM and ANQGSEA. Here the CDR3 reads CSVGSGDRQPQHF. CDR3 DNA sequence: TGCAGCGTGGGTTCAGGGGATCGTCAGCCCCAGCATTTT.

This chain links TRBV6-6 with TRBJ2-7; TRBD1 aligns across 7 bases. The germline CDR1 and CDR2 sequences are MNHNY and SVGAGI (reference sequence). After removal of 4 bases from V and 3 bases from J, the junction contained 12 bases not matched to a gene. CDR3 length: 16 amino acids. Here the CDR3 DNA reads TGTGCCAGCAGTTCCCAGACAGGGAACGAATTCTACGAGCAGTACTTC. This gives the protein CASSSQTGNEFYEQYF.

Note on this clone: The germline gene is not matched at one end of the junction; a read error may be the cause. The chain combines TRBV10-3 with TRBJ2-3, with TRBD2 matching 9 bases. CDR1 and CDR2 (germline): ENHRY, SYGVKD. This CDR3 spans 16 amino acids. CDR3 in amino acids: CAISGRGGRETGTQYF. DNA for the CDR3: TGTGCCATCAGTGGGCGGGGGGGGCGGGAGACAGGTACGCAGTATTTT.

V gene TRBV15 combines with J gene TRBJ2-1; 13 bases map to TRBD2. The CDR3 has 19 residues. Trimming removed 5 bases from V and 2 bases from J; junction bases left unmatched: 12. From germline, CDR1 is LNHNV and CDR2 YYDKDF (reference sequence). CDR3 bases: TGTGCCACCAGCCCCATCTCACTAGCGGGAGGGGGCGCCTACAATGAGCAGTTCTTC. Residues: CATSPISLAGGGAYNEQFF.

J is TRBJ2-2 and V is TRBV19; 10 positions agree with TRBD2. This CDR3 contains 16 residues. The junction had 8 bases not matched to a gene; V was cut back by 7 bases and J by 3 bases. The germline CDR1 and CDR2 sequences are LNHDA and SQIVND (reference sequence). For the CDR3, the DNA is TGTGCCAGTACTGGTAGCGGGAGGAGCTACACCGGGGAGCTGTTTTTT. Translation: CASTGSGRSYTGELFF.

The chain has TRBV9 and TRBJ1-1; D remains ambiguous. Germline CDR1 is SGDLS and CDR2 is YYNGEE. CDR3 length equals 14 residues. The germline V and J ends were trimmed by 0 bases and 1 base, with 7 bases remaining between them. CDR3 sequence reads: CASSVGPGNTEAFF. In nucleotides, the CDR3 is TGTGCCAGCAGCGTAGGTCCCGGGAACACTGAAGCTTTCTTT.

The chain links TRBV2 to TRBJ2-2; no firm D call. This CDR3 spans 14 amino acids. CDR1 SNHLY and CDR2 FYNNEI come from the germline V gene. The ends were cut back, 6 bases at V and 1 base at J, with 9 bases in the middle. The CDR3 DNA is TGTGCCAGCAGACCCTATTTGAACACCGGGGAGCTGTTTTTT. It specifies CASRPYLNTGELFF.

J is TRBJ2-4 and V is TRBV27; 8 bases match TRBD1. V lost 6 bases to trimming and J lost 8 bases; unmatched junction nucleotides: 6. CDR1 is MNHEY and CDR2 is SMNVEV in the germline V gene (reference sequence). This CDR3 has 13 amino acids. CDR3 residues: CASSLGQGDIQYF. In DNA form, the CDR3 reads TGTGCCAGCAGCCTCGGACAGGGTGACATTCAGTACTTC.

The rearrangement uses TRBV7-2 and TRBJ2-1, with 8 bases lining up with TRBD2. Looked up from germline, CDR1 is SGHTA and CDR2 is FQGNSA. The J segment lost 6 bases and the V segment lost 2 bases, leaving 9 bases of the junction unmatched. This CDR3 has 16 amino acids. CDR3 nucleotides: TGTGCCAGCAGCTTACCGGGACTAGTGGGGCGCAATGAGCAGTTCTTC. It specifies CASSLPGLVGRNEQFF.

CDR3 protein: CASSPGTGSSGELFF. In DNA form, the CDR3 reads TGTGCCAGCAGTCCCGGGACAGGGTCCTCCGGGGAGCTGTTTTTT. The chain is built from TRBV6-4 and TRBJ2-2; 9 nucleotides match TRBD1. CDR1 is MRHNA, CDR2 SNTAGT, per germline. This CDR3 has 15 residues. The J segment lost 6 bases and the V segment lost 5 bases, leaving 7 bases of the junction unmatched.

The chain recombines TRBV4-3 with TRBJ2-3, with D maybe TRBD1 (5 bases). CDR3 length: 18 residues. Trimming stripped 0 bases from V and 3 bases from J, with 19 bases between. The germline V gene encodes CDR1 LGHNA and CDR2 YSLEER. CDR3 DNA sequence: TGCGCCAGCAGCCAAGACCCCCCCGGACACATAAAAACAGATACGCAGTATTTT. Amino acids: CASSQDPPGHIKTDTQYF.

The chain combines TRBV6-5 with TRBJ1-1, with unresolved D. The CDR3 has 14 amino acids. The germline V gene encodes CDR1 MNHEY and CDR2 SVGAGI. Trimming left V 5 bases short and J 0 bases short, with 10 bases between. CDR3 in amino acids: CASSKQSMNTEAFF. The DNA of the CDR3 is TGTGCCAGCAGTAAACAGAGCATGAACACTGAAGCTTTCTTT.